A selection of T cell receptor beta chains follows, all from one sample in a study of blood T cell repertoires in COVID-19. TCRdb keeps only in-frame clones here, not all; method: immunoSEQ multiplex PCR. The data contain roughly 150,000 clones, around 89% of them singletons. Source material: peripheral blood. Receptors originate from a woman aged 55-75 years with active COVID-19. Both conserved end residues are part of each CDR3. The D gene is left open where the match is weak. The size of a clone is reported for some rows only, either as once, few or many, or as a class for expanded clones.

TGTGCCAGCAGTACGCGTGGGTGGACGGGGGAGACCCAGTACTTC CASSTRGWTGETQYF 15 TRBV6-6 . TRBJ2-5 .
TGTGCCAGTAGTACCCAGCGGGGAGCTACCTCCTACAATGAGCAGTTCTTC CASSTQRGATSYNEQFF 17 TRBV19 TRBD2 TRBJ2-1 .
TGTGCCAGCAGCTTAGGATCGGGTGGCGAAAAACTGTTTTTT CASSLGSGGEKLFF 14 TRBV7-9 . TRBJ1-4 .
TGTGCCAGCACCCCTCCTCGGGACATCCCCTACGAGCAGTACTTC CASTPPRDIPYEQYF 15 TRBV6-2/TRBV6-3 . TRBJ2-7 .
TGCGCCAGCAGCCTATCGACAGGGGGGTATAGAAACATTCAGTACTTC CASSLSTGGYRNIQYF 16 TRBV4-3 TRBD1 TRBJ2-4 .
TGTGCCAGCTCACCGTCCCTATTACCCGCGGATACGCAGTATTTT CASSPSLLPADTQYF 15 TRBV18 . TRBJ2-3 .
TGTGCCAGCAGCCCAGGGGGATTGGGATACGAGCAGTACTTC CASSPGGLGYEQYF 14 TRBV6-5 TRBD1 TRBJ2-7 .
TGTGCCAGCAGCCCGTCCAATCTGCGGGCAAGCCAAGAGACCCAGTACTTC CASSPSNLRASQETQYF 17 TRBV3-1/TRBV3-2 . TRBJ2-5 .
TGTGCCAGCAGTTTAAGGCTAGCGGGAGGCCTGAGGGGGGAGCAGTTCTTC CASSLRLAGGLRGEQFF 17 TRBV27 TRBD2 TRBJ2-1 .
TGTGCCAGCAGTTTGGCAGGGGAAGACATTCAGTACTTC CASSLAGEDIQYF 13 TRBV12-3/TRBV12-4 . TRBJ2-4 .
TGTGCCAGCAGCCTTGATGCCAGGGAGCAGTACTTC CASSLDAREQYF 12 TRBV5-4 . TRBJ2-7 .
TGTGCCAGCACTCAGGGGACGATGAACACCATATATTTT CASTQGTMNTIYF 13 TRBV28 . TRBJ1-3 .
TGTGCCAGCAGCCAAGATAGAGGCGGCTCTGGGGCCAACGTCCTGACTTTC CASSQDRGGSGANVLTF 17 TRBV3-1/TRBV3-2 . TRBJ2-6 once
TGTGCCAGCAGTCTTGGACAGGGAAACAGTCAGCCCCAGCATTTT CASSLGQGNSQPQHF 15 TRBV28 TRBD1 TRBJ1-5 once
TGTGCCAGCAGCCTGACTAGCGGGAGGGCTGGAGATACGCAGTATTTT CASSLTSGRAGDTQYF 16 TRBV5-4 TRBD2 TRBJ2-3 .
TGCGCCAGCAGCCAAGACGATGGACAGGGGGTCTACGAGCAGTACTTC CASSQDDGQGVYEQYF 16 TRBV4-1 TRBD1 TRBJ2-7 .
TGCGCCAGCAGCCAAGAGTGGGGACAGGGGCATCAGCCCCAGCATTTT CASSQEWGQGHQPQHF 16 TRBV4-3 TRBD1 TRBJ1-5 .
TGTGCCAGCAGCCGCCCAGGACTAGCGGGAGGGCCCAATGAGCAGTTCTTC CASSRPGLAGGPNEQFF 17 TRBV6-2/TRBV6-3 TRBD2 TRBJ2-1 .
TGTGCCAGCAGTTTGGGGCTCTTCACAGATACGCAGTATTTT CASSLGLFTDTQYF 14 TRBV28 . TRBJ2-3 once
TGTGCCAGCAGTACAGGGGGCATTGGAAACACCATATATTTT CASSTGGIGNTIYF 14 TRBV28 TRBD1 TRBJ1-3 .
TGTGCCAGCGAGGGACTAAACATTCAGTACTTC CASEGLNIQYF 11 TRBV28 . TRBJ2-4 .
TGTGCCAGTAGTATTGAGGGAAAGGGTTACGAGCAGTACTTC CASSIEGKGYEQYF 14 TRBV19 . TRBJ2-7 .
TGTGCCACGCTCCCTACGCGGGGTAGGGGCTACACCTTC CATLPTRGRGYTF 13 TRBV6-5 . TRBJ1-2 .
TGTGCCAGCAGTTCCGCCCAGGGGACGAATTCACCCCTCCACTTT CASSSAQGTNSPLHF 15 TRBV28 . TRBJ1-6 few
TGTGCCAGTAGTTGGACAGGCCCCCTTGGCTACACCTTC CASSWTGPLGYTF 13 TRBV19 TRBD1 TRBJ1-2 .
TGCGCCAGCAGTCATTTGGGGAATTCGGGACAGCTATACACCGGGGAGCTGTTTTTT CASSHLGNSGQLYTGELFF 19 TRBV23-1 TRBD1 TRBJ2-2 .
TGTGCCAGCAGCTATCCAGGGGGAGAAGCTTTCTTT CASSYPGGEAFF 12 TRBV5-6 TRBD1 TRBJ1-1 .
TGTGCCAGCAGCCAGGGACAGGGATGGAACACTGAAGCTTTCTTT CASSQGQGWNTEAFF 15 TRBV5-4 TRBD1 TRBJ1-1 .
TGTGCCAGTAGTATAGTTGGGGGACTAGCGGGAGCAAGCAACGAGCAGTACTTC CASSIVGGLAGASNEQYF 18 TRBV19 TRBD2 TRBJ2-7 .
TGTGCCAGCAGTTCAGGACAGATAGGCTACACCTTC CASSSGQIGYTF 12 TRBV28 . TRBJ1-2 once